The 15 T cell receptor beta chains in this list originate from one sample, sequenced in a study of blood T cell repertoires in COVID-19. Here immunoSEQ multiplex PCR was the method, and the copy in TCRdb shows in-frame clones only, minus some. Counted here are 200,000 to 300,000 clones, approximately 86% occurring once; the ten biggest clones make up around 9.5%. The sequencing sample was made of peripheral blood. Source of these receptors: a man between 40 and 49 years old who had recovered from COVID-19.

The chain recombines TRBV19 with TRBJ1-5, with unresolved D. Trimming left V 5 bases short and J 0 bases short, with 8 bases between. The CDR3 is 14 amino acids. Germline V CDR1 and CDR2: LNHDA, SQIVND (reference sequence). DNA for the CDR3: TGTGCCAGTAGTCTCGCAGTTAGCAATCAGCCCCAGCATTTT. It encodes CASSLAVSNQPQHF. The full variable domain, completed using reference TRBV19 and TRBJ1-5, is DGGITQSPKYLFRKEGQNVTLSCEQNLNHDAMYWYRQDPGQGLRLIYYSQIVNDFQKGDIAEGYSVSREKKESFPLTVTSAQKNPTAFYLCASSLAVSNQPQHFGDGTRLSIL.

This chain connects TRBV30 to TRBJ1-1; a weak D match, TRBD1 (5 bases). Germline V gene lookup returns CDR1 GTSNPN and CDR2 SVGIG (reference sequence). Deletions cut 2 bases from V and 6 bases from J, with 19 bases between. The CDR3 spans 15 residues. In nucleotides, the CDR3 is TGTGCCTGGAGTTCCAACGGGGGTCCGAGGTCTGAAGCTTTCTTT. Its translation: CAWSSNGGPRSEAFF. Full variable domain (missing parts from reference TRBV30 and TRBJ1-1): SQTIHQWPATLVQPVGSPLSLECTVEGTSNPNLYWYRQAAGRGLQLLFYSVGIGQISSEVPQNLSASRPQDRQFILSSKKLLLSDSGFYLCAWSSNGGPRSEAFFGQGTRLTVV.

The chain carries TRBV5-1 and TRBJ2-2, with TRBD2 matching 10 bases. The CDR3 consists of 16 residues. Germline V lookup: CDR1 SGHRS, CDR2 YFSETQ. V gave up 4 bases and J gave up 4 bases; unmatched junction bases: 7. The CDR3 DNA sequence: TGCGCCAGCAGCCCCAGAGCGGGAGGGGTCACCGGGGAGCTGTTTTTT. Amino acid sequence: CASSPRAGGVTGELFF.

The rearrangement links TRBV4-1 to TRBJ1-6; weak D call: TRBD1 (5 bases). The CDR3 length is 20 residues. Trimming removed 2 bases from V and 2 bases from J, with 22 bases in between. The germline gives CDR1 MGHRA, CDR2 YSYEKL. CDR3 amino acids: CASSQSFGDFKGTYNSPLHF. In DNA, the CDR3 is TGCGCCAGCAGCCAAAGTTTTGGGGACTTTAAGGGCACCTATAATTCACCCCTCCACTTT.

V gene TRBV19 combines with J gene TRBJ1-5; D may be TRBD1 (5 bases). CDR1 is LNHDA and CDR2 is SQIVND in the germline V gene (reference sequence). The germline V and J ends were trimmed by 4 bases and 3 bases, with 16 bases remaining between them. CDR3 length: 16 residues. The CDR3 DNA is TGTGCCAGTAGTACGTACAGGAAAGGAAACAATCAGCCCCAGCATTTT. Residues: CASSTYRKGNNQPQHF.

The chain links TRBV3-1 (or the pseudogene TRBV3-2) to TRBJ2-6, with a possible D match to TRBD1 (6 bases). CDR3 length: 19 amino acids. Per the germline V gene, CDR1 is LGHDT and CDR2 is YNNKEL (reference sequence). The V end lost 4 bases, the J end lost 0 bases, and 19 bases lay between the germline ends. The CDR3 region is CASSPRRAGAISGANVLTF. The CDR3 DNA reads TGTGCCAGCAGCCCCCGCAGGGCAGGGGCTATCTCTGGGGCCAACGTCCTGACTTTC.

The chain couples TRBV15 to TRBJ1-3; D unclear. In germline, CDR1 is LNHNV, CDR2 YYDKDF (reference sequence). The germline V and J ends were trimmed by 0 bases and 0 bases, with 15 bases remaining between them. This CDR3 is built from 18 residues. The CDR3 region is CATSRDIGLGSSGNTIYF. DNA of the CDR3: TGTGCCACCAGCAGAGATATAGGACTGGGGAGCTCTGGAAACACCATATATTTT. Complete variable domain (other parts from reference TRBV15 and TRBJ1-3): DAMVIQNPRYQVTQFGKPVTLSCSQTLNHNVMYWYQQKSSQAPKLLFHYYDKDFNNEADTPDNFQSRRPNTSFCFLDIRSPGLGDTAMYLCATSRDIGLGSSGNTIYFGEGSWLTVV.

This clone occurred once. The chain uses TRBV3-1 (or the pseudogene TRBV3-2) and TRBJ2-7; D remains ambiguous. Trimming took off 1 base at V and 2 bases at J, with 3 bases between the two ends. This CDR3 is built from 12 residues. Germline assignment: CDR1 LGHDT and CDR2 YNNKEL (reference sequence). The CDR3 sequence: CASSQVAYEQYF. DNA of the CDR3: TGTGCCAGCAGCCAAGTAGCCTACGAGCAGTACTTC.

V usage is TRBV10-3 and J usage is TRBJ1-4, with 9 bases aligning to TRBD1. The V gene's germline CDR1 is ENHRY and CDR2 SYGVKD. The CDR3 length is 16 residues. J gave up 0 bases and V 6 bases, and 5 bases lay outside the gene matches. The CDR3 DNA is TGTGCCATCAGCCAGACAGGGGGGGCAACTAATGAAAAACTGTTTTTT. It codes for CAISQTGGATNEKLFF.

This clone has a single count. The gene calls are TRBV19 and TRBJ2-5; 10 bases are shared with TRBD1. This CDR3 contains 15 residues. CDR1 and CDR2 from the germline V gene are LNHDA and SQIVND (reference sequence). V lost 1 base to trimming and J lost 6 bases; unmatched junction nucleotides: 5. CDR3 DNA: TGTGCCAGTAGTATAGTGACAGGGGGCCCTAAGACCCAGTACTTC. Translated: CASSIVTGGPKTQYF.

The rearrangement joins TRBV27 to TRBJ2-3, with D perhaps matching TRBD2 (6 bases). Germline loops: CDR1 MNHEY, CDR2 SMNVEV (reference sequence). Trimming stripped 3 bases from V and 1 base from J, with 11 bases between. The CDR3 is made up of 15 amino acids. The CDR3 sequence is CASSFRASGTDTQYF. In DNA form, the CDR3 reads TGTGCCAGCAGTTTCCGGGCTAGCGGCACAGATACGCAGTATTTT.

In DNA, the CDR3 is TGCAGCGTTGAAGTCGGCGTGCGGGGCTACACCTTC. Protein sequence: CSVEVGVRGYTF. The V and J genes are TRBV29-1 and TRBJ1-2; no clear D. V gave up 1 base and J gave up 8 bases, with 11 bases separating them. The CDR3 contains 12 residues. Germline loops: CDR1 SQVTM, CDR2 ANQGSEA. The whole variable domain, filled in from reference TRBV29-1 and TRBJ1-2, reads SAVISQKPSRDICQRGTSLTIQCQVDSQVTMMFWYRQQPGQSLTLIATANQGSEATYESGFVIDKFPISRPNLTFSTLTVSNMSPEDSSIYLCSVEVGVRGYTFGSGTRLTVV.

This chain links TRBV7-6 with TRBJ1-5; the match to TRBD1 covers 7 bases. Germline assignment: CDR1 SGHVS and CDR2 FNYEAQ. The CDR3 sequence is 16 residues long. The trim removed 2 bases at V and 6 bases at J, leaving 10 bases unmatched. In DNA form, the CDR3 reads TGTGCCAGCAGCTTATCCCCTTCGACAGGGCGTCAGCCCCAGCATTTT. The encoded protein is CASSLSPSTGRQPQHF.

The gene calls are TRBV6-5 and TRBJ1-5; D uncertain. The germline gives CDR1 MNHEY, CDR2 SVGAGI. The CDR3 consists of 13 residues. The V end was cut by 6 bases, the J end by 3 bases, with 9 bases between. CDR3 sequence: CASRESLNQPQHF. CDR3 in DNA: TGTGCCAGCAGGGAGAGCCTCAATCAGCCCCAGCATTTT.

This clone showed up just a few times. J is TRBJ1-1 and V is TRBV5-1; TRBD1 might be the D (6 bases). This CDR3 comprises 16 residues. The germline V gene encodes CDR1 SGHRS and CDR2 YFSETQ. V lost 4 bases and J 0 bases, leaving 16 bases between the germline ends. The CDR3 coding sequence is TGCGCCAGCAGCCCGGGCAACAGGGCCTTGAACACTGAAGCTTTCTTT. Its translation: CASSPGNRALNTEAFF.